These T cell receptor beta chains were read from a single sample in a study of cytomegalovirus exposure and HLA in healthy donors. Assay used: immunoSEQ multiplex PCR; TCRdb lists only in-frame clones, some missing. The sample contains about 140,000 clones, roughly 10% of which appear only once. Sequencing input: PBMCs. The receptors originated from a man aged 45 to 65 in good health and CMV-seronegative. Both conserved end residues are part of each CDR3. The D gene is left open where the match is weak. The listing skips clone size in some rows; elsewhere it reads once, few, many or a size class.

V: TRBV9
J: TRBJ2-3
size: few
D: NA
DNA: TGTGCCAGCAGCCCTATCCAAACAGATACGCAGTATTTT
CDR3: CASSPIQTDTQYF

V: TRBV7-2
J: TRBJ2-3
size: NA
D: TRBD1
DNA: TGTGCCAGCAGCTTAGTCGGCAGGGGGTTCCCAGATACGCAGTATTTT
CDR3: CASSLVGRGFPDTQYF

V: TRBV19
J: TRBJ2-1
size: few
D: NA
DNA: TGTGCCAGTAAAGGGGGACACGGGAAGGTCGAGCAGTTCTTC
CDR3: CASKGGHGKVEQFF

V: TRBV6-5
J: TRBJ1-2
size: NA
D: NA
DNA: TGTGCCAGCAGTTTGGGACACTCTTATTGCTACACCTTC
CDR3: CASSLGHSYCYTF

V: TRBV4-1
J: TRBJ1-2
size: NA
D: TRBD1
DNA: TGCGCCAGCAGCCAAGTTTGGGGACAGGGGGCGACGGACTATGGCTACACCTTC
CDR3: CASSQVWGQGATDYGYTF

V: TRBV6-1
J: TRBJ1-2
size: few
D: NA
DNA: TGTGCCAGCAGTGAAGGGCACGGATCGAGGTATGGCTACACCTTC
CDR3: CASSEGHGSRYGYTF

V: TRBV7-2
J: TRBJ1-5
size: few
D: NA
DNA: TGTGCCAGCAGGGGAGTAGGCGCGGGCAATCAGCCCCAGCATTTT
CDR3: CASRGVGAGNQPQHF

V: TRBV18
J: TRBJ2-7
size: NA
D: NA
DNA: TGTGCCAGCTCACCGTCCGGCAGGGCCTACGAGCAGTACTTC
CDR3: CASSPSGRAYEQYF

V: TRBV15
J: TRBJ2-7
size: NA
D: TRBD1
DNA: TGTGCCACCAGCAGAGATCAGGACAGGGGAGCCTACGAGCAGTACTTC
CDR3: CATSRDQDRGAYEQYF

V: TRBV10-1
J: TRBJ2-1
size: NA
D: TRBD1
DNA: TGCGCCAGCAGTGAGTTCCAAGACAGGGTATATGAGCAGTTCTTC
CDR3: CASSEFQDRVYEQFF

V: TRBV28
J: TRBJ1-1
size: NA
D: NA
DNA: TGTGCCAGCAGTTTTTCAACTGCCTCTCTTGAAGCTTTCTTT
CDR3: CASSFSTASLEAFF

V: TRBV13
J: TRBJ2-3
size: NA
D: NA
DNA: TGTGCCAGCAGTTCCAGCAGCGGAGTCCGGACAGATACGCAGTATTTT
CDR3: CASSSSSGVRTDTQYF

V: TRBV7-3
J: TRBJ2-1
size: NA
D: TRBD2
DNA: TGTGCCAGCAGCCCCGCGGCGGGCGGGGGTTACAATGAGCAGTTCTTC
CDR3: CASSPAAGGGYNEQFF

V: TRBV5-1
J: TRBJ1-2
size: few
D: NA
DNA: TGCGCCAGCAGCTTGGTTGACAGCCGCTATGGCTACACCTTC
CDR3: CASSLVDSRYGYTF

V: TRBV29-1
J: TRBJ2-1
size: NA
D: NA
DNA: TGCAGCGTTGATAGGGGGAGCTCCTACAATGAGCAGTTCTTC
CDR3: CSVDRGSSYNEQFF

V: TRBV9
J: TRBJ2-3
size: few
D: NA
DNA: TGTGCCAGCAGCGTAGAGGGGGGGGGCCTAAGCACAGATACGCAGTATTTT
CDR3: CASSVEGGGLSTDTQYF

V: TRBV5-1
J: TRBJ2-2
size: few
D: NA
DNA: TGCGCCAGCAGCCTCCGAGGAGCGGGCGCGAACACCGGGGAGCTGTTTTTT
CDR3: CASSLRGAGANTGELFF

V: TRBV19
J: TRBJ2-7
size: NA
D: TRBD2
DNA: TGTGCCAGTAGTCTAAGTTGGAGCGGGATGGGCTACGAGCAGTACTTC
CDR3: CASSLSWSGMGYEQYF

V: TRBV7-9
J: TRBJ2-5
size: few
D: NA
DNA: TGTGCCAGCAGCTTAGCGCTATTCGAGACCCAGTACTTC
CDR3: CASSLALFETQYF

V: TRBV6-5
J: TRBJ1-6
size: NA
D: NA
DNA: TGTGCCAGCAGTTACAAATCGAGTTCACCCCTCCACTTT
CDR3: CASSYKSSSPLHF

V: TRBV7-2
J: TRBJ2-2
size: few
D: NA
DNA: TGTGCCAGCAGCGCCCACAGGGGGGGCACCGGGGAGCTGTTTTTT
CDR3: CASSAHRGGTGELFF

V: TRBV19
J: TRBJ2-2
size: NA
D: NA
DNA: TGTGCCAGTAGCCCGGACAGGAACACCGGGGAGCTGTTTTTT
CDR3: CASSPDRNTGELFF

V: TRBV5-6
J: TRBJ2-7
size: few
D: TRBD2
DNA: TGTGCCAGCAGCGGCGGGGGCTCCTACGAGCAGTACTTC
CDR3: CASSGGGSYEQYF

V: TRBV6-6
J: TRBJ1-1
size: few
D: NA
DNA: TGTGCCAGCAGTTACTCGCCCGGGATGAACACTGAAGCTTTCTTT
CDR3: CASSYSPGMNTEAFF

V: TRBV2
J: TRBJ2-2
size: few
D: NA
DNA: TGTGCCAGCAGGTCCCCAGACACCGGGGAGCTGTTTTTT
CDR3: CASRSPDTGELFF

V: TRBV6-1
J: TRBJ2-5
size: few
D: TRBD2
DNA: TGTGCCGGCGGTGAAGCGGGGGCGAGTCCGGCCCGGGAGACCCAGTACTTC
CDR3: CAGGEAGASPARETQYF

V: TRBV13
J: TRBJ1-6
size: NA
D: NA
DNA: TGTGCCAGCAGCTTGGGGAGCCTGGACCTGTCGGCCCTCCACTTT
CDR3: CASSLGSLDLSALHF

V: TRBV6-5
J: TRBJ2-2
size: NA
D: TRBD1
DNA: TGTGCCAGCGGGACAGGGATTACCGGGGAGCTGTTTTTT
CDR3: CASGTGITGELFF

V: TRBV28
J: TRBJ2-1
size: few
D: TRBD1
DNA: TGTGCCAGCAGTTCAGGGGGAGAGTGGAATGAGCAGTTCTTC
CDR3: CASSSGGEWNEQFF

V: TRBV5-3
J: TRBJ2-7
size: NA
D: NA
DNA: TGTGCCAGAAGCTCTCCAAGGACAGAGGGATCATACTACGAGCAGTACTTC
CDR3: CARSSPRTEGSYYEQYF

V: TRBV5-8
J: TRBJ2-5
size: many
D: TRBD2
DNA: TGTGCCAGCAGCTTGGGACTAGCGGGGGGGGTCCAAGAGACCCAGTACTTC
CDR3: CASSLGLAGGVQETQYF

V: TRBV4-1
J: TRBJ2-1
size: few
D: NA
DNA: TGCGCCAGCAGCCAAGAAGGGGGCTCCTACAATGAGCAGTTCTTC
CDR3: CASSQEGGSYNEQFF

V: TRBV28
J: TRBJ1-4
size: few
D: NA
DNA: TGTGCCTCAGGGCTCTCTAATGAAAAACTGTTTTTT
CDR3: CASGLSNEKLFF

V: TRBV30
J: TRBJ2-6
size: NA
D: NA
DNA: TGTGCCTGGAGTGCCACTGCCCCCTCTGGGGCCAACGTCCTGACTTTC
CDR3: CAWSATAPSGANVLTF

V: TRBV28
J: TRBJ1-3
size: few
D: NA
DNA: TGTGCCAGCAGTTTATTCAACAGGGAAAGAAACACCATATATTTT
CDR3: CASSLFNRERNTIYF

V: TRBV7-9
J: TRBJ2-7
size: NA
D: TRBD2
DNA: TGTGCCAGCAGCCCCAGTACTAGCGGACCGTCCGACGAGCAGTACTTC
CDR3: CASSPSTSGPSDEQYF

V: TRBV11-3
J: TRBJ1-1
size: NA
D: NA
DNA: TGTGCCAGCAGCTTATCGGGTACTGAAGCTTTCTTT
CDR3: CASSLSGTEAFF

V: TRBV6-1
J: TRBJ1-1
size: few
D: TRBD1
DNA: TGTGCCAGCAGTTCGTTGACAGGGGGTCTCACTGAAGCTTTCTTT
CDR3: CASSSLTGGLTEAFF